One sample yielded the 31 T cell receptor beta chains listed below, sequenced in a study of T-cell memory formation after mild COVID-19. TCRdb redid the calling of the 5' RACE reads with MiXCR, one entry per CDR3 protein. The table records 150,000 to 200,000 distinct CDR3 sequences, roughly 15% of them present only once. The sample was PBMCs or a T cell subset sorted from them (not recorded which). Receptors were obtained from an adult woman who had mild COVID-19 (a few samples of this study predate the infection). Cell type and time point are not known.

The chain links TRBV29-1 to TRBJ2-3; D gene unclear. V shed 2 bases and J shed 2 bases, with 11 bases lying between them. CDR1 is SQVTM and CDR2 is ANQGSEA in the germline V gene. CDR3 size: 14 residues. This chain's CDR3 is CSVESSFLTDTQYF. CDR3 sequence (DNA): TGCAGCGTTGAATCCTCCTTCCTCACAGATACGCAGTATTTT.

This clonotype was detected a few times. This chain links TRBV7-7 with TRBJ2-2; D is possibly TRBD1 or TRBD2 (5 bases each). The CDR3 covers 15 residues. Trimming took off 6 bases at V and 7 bases at J, with 18 bases between the two ends. The germline V gene encodes CDR1 SSHAT and CDR2 FNYEAQ (reference sequence). CDR3 DNA: TGTGCCAGCAGAAGGTGGGGGTCGGACGTCGGGGAGCTGTTTTTT. This codes for CASRRWGSDVGELFF. The full variable domain, in which reference TRBV7-7 and TRBJ2-2 provide the parts outside the CDR3, is GAGVSQSPRYKVTKRGQDVTLRCDPISSHATLYWYQQALGQGPEFLTYFNYEAQPDKSGLPSDRFSAERPEGSISTLTIQRTEQRDSAMYRCASRRWGSDVGELFFGEGSRLTVL.

This clonotype was detected only a few times. This chain joins TRBV10-3 and TRBJ2-1; D is unclear. V lost 3 bases to trimming and J lost 3 bases, with 18 bases between them. CDR1 is ENHRY, CDR2 SYGVKD, per germline. This CDR3 is built from 17 residues. DNA for the CDR3: TGTGCCATCAGTGACCCCCTCAGTCGAAAAAACTACAATGAGCAGTTCTTC. Amino acids: CAISDPLSRKNYNEQFF.

This clonotype has only a few counts. The chain links TRBV29-1 to TRBJ1-5; D not certain. CDR3 length: 12 residues. CDR1 and CDR2 (germline): SQVTM, ANQGSEA. The V and J ends lost 4 bases and 0 bases respectively, with 4 bases between them. The CDR3 DNA follows: TGCAGCGTTGCCACTAGCAATCAGCCCCAGCATTTT. Translation: CSVATSNQPQHF.

V is TRBV14 and J is TRBJ2-2; D is unclear. The CDR3 covers 13 residues. V shed 3 bases and J shed 6 bases, with 8 bases lying between them. Germline lookup yields CDR1 SGHDN and CDR2 FVKESK. CDR3 nucleotide sequence: TGTGCCAGCAGCCAGTCGATCCCCGGGGAGCTGTTTTTT. It yields the protein CASSQSIPGELFF.

V gene TRBV24-1 combines with J gene TRBJ2-7; 8 bases are shared with TRBD1. The CDR3 covers 15 residues. Germline CDR1 is KGHDR and CDR2 is SFDVKD. V shed 3 bases and J 3 bases; nucleotides not matched to a gene: 6. DNA for the CDR3: TGTGCCACCAGTGATCGAGGGACAGGACTCTACGAGCAGTACTTC. This translates into CATSDRGTGLYEQYF.

The CDR3, as DNA: TGTGCCAGCAGCCCCTACCCAGACAGCGAAGCCTACAATGAGCAGTTCTTC. Translated, it gives CASSPYPDSEAYNEQFF. The V and J genes are TRBV6-5 and TRBJ2-1, with D perhaps matching TRBD1 (5 bases). This CDR3 region has 17 residues. Per germline, CDR1 MNHEY and CDR2 SVGAGI. Deletions cut 6 bases from V and 2 bases from J, with 20 bases between.

The chain recombines TRBV5-4 with TRBJ2-2; perhaps TRBD1 as D (6 bases). The CDR3 sequence is 15 residues long. Germline lookup yields CDR1 SGHNT and CDR2 YYREEE (reference sequence). V lost 2 bases and J lost 4, with 12 bases in between. DNA of the CDR3: TGTGCCAGCAGCTTCGGGCAGGGGACCACCGGGGAGCTGTTTTTT. Translation: CASSFGQGTTGELFF.

This clonotype was detected only a few times. V usage is TRBV6-5 and J usage is TRBJ2-3, with unresolved D. The CDR3 has 14 residues. Germline CDR1 MNHEY, CDR2 SVGAGI. V was clipped by 5 bases and J by 0 bases, with 9 bases between them. As DNA, the CDR3 is TGTGCCAGCAGTGCTTCACCTAGCACAGATACGCAGTATTTT. Translated, it gives CASSASPSTDTQYF.

This chain joins TRBV24-1 and TRBJ1-1; D gene ambiguous. Germline assignment: CDR1 KGHDR and CDR2 SFDVKD. Trimming took off 4 bases at V and 8 bases at J, with 13 bases between the two ends. The CDR3 contains 13 residues. For the CDR3, the DNA is TGTGCCACCAGTGACCTAGAGCGAGGCGAAGCTTTCTTT. Amino acid sequence: CATSDLERGEAFF.

This chain connects TRBV4-2 to TRBJ2-6; 7 bases agree with TRBD2. The V gene end was trimmed by 4 bases and the J gene end by 1 base; junction bases not matched to a gene: 7. The CDR3 loop spans 17 amino acids. Germline V gene lookup returns CDR1 LGHNA and CDR2 YNFKEQ. The CDR3 protein is CASSRSRGESGANVLTF. The CDR3 nucleotides read TGTGCCAGCAGCCGGTCCCGGGGGGAGTCTGGGGCCAACGTCCTGACTTTC.

This chain uses TRBV4-1 with TRBJ2-1, with TRBD2 matching 10 bases. J gave up 5 bases and V 4 bases, and 14 bases lay outside the gene matches. CDR3 length: 18 residues. The germline gives CDR1 MGHRA, CDR2 YSYEKL. The CDR3 reads CASSLFGQLAGSHNEQFF. Written as DNA, the CDR3 is TGCGCCAGCAGCCTCTTCGGCCAACTAGCGGGGAGCCACAATGAGCAGTTCTTC.

This clonotype appeared a few times. The chain is built from TRBV5-4 and TRBJ2-3, with a tentative D call TRBD2 (5 bases). V was clipped by 0 bases and J by 2 bases, with 16 bases between them. This CDR3 has 17 residues. The V gene's germline CDR1 is SGHNT and CDR2 YYREEE (reference sequence). CDR3 coding DNA: TGTGCCAGCAGCTTGGAGTACGGGGAGCGGCTCACAGATACGCAGTATTTT. This codes for CASSLEYGERLTDTQYF.

This clonotype was counted at least ten times. The V call is TRBV12-3 or TRBV12-4, the J call TRBJ2-7, with 7 positions matching TRBD1. Trimming took 8 bases from V and 5 from J; bases not matched to a gene: 9. CDR3 length equals 13 residues. The CDR3 loop is CASCLAGGNEQYF. For the CDR3, the DNA is TGTGCCAGCTGCCTTGCAGGGGGTAACGAGCAGTACTTC.

J is TRBJ1-1 and V is TRBV20-1; no firm D call. This CDR3 region has 14 residues. Germline CDR1 DFQATT, CDR2 SNEGSKA (reference sequence). Between the trimmed V and J ends, which lost 3 bases and 1 base, there was a span of 12 bases. The CDR3 sequence: CSASLTSKNTEAFF. Here the CDR3 DNA reads TGCAGTGCTAGTCTGACCTCCAAGAACACTGAAGCTTTCTTT.

The rearrangement uses TRBV6-4 and TRBJ1-2; D not resolved. V shed 6 bases and J shed 3 bases, with 17 bases lying between them. Per the germline V gene, CDR1 is MRHNA and CDR2 is SNTAGT. This CDR3 contains 15 residues. CDR3 DNA: TGTGCCAGCAGCGATTCATGGGGAGGTGACTATGGCTACACCTTC. Translation: CASSDSWGGDYGYTF.

The sample holds many counts of this clonotype. The chain has TRBV20-1 and TRBJ2-7; 7 nucleotides match TRBD2. Trimming cost V 6 bases and J 2 bases; bases outside gene matches: 13. The CDR3 runs 15 residues. Germline V gene data show CDR1 as DFQATT and CDR2 as SNEGSKA (reference sequence). The CDR3 coding sequence is TGCAGTGCCCCCCCGAGCAGCGGGGCAGCCTACGAGCAGTACTTC. It yields the protein CSAPPSSGAAYEQYF.

This clonotype appeared a few times. The chain combines TRBV24-1 with TRBJ2-6; D may match TRBD1 or TRBD2 (5 bases each). Germline CDR1 and CDR2: KGHDR and SFDVKD. This CDR3 region has 18 residues. The germline V and J ends were trimmed by 1 base and 0 bases, with 12 bases remaining between them. The CDR3 DNA follows: TGTGCCACCAGTGATTTCCCGGGACGGAACTCTGGGGCCAACGTCCTGACTTTC. This translates into CATSDFPGRNSGANVLTF.

There are many counts of this clonotype. The V gene is TRBV24-1, the J gene TRBJ2-1; 12 bases are a match to TRBD2. The CDR3 is 17 residues long. CDR1 is KGHDR, CDR2 SFDVKD, per germline. V was clipped by 9 bases and J by 4 bases; unmatched bases: 12. The CDR3 region has the DNA TGTGCCACCCGAGCTAGCGGGAGGGGCGGACAATACAATGAGCAGTTCTTC. Translated: CATRASGRGGQYNEQFF.

This clonotype was counted between two and nine times. The rearrangement joins TRBV7-9 to TRBJ2-1; D possibly corresponds to TRBD2 (6 bases). This CDR3 region has 18 residues. Deletions cut 1 base from V and 1 base from J, with 17 bases between. CDR1 and CDR2 (germline): SEHNR, FQNEAQ (reference sequence). DNA for the CDR3: TGTGCCAGCAGCTTAGGGTCTGCGACACGGGGGTCCTACAATGAGCAGTTCTTC. Its protein is CASSLGSATRGSYNEQFF.

The chain recombines TRBV30 with TRBJ1-2; D uncertain. CDR1 GTSNPN and CDR2 SVGIG come from the germline V gene (reference sequence). The CDR3 has 15 amino acids. Trimming cost V 0 bases and J 14 bases, with 25 bases left between them. The CDR3 loop reads CAWSVRGKRDGDGTF. The CDR3 DNA follows: TGTGCCTGGAGTGTACGAGGGAAAAGGGATGGAGATGGAACCTTC.

CDR3: CASSLSRTRLPNNEQFF. CDR3 bases: TGTGCCAGCAGCCTATCTCGGACTAGGCTCCCCAACAATGAGCAGTTCTTC. The rearrangement joins TRBV3-1 to TRBJ2-1; TRBD2 agrees at 7 bases. V lost 4 bases and J lost 5; bases outside the gene matches: 14. The CDR3 loop spans 17 amino acids. Germline loops: CDR1 LGHDT, CDR2 YNNKEL (reference sequence).

The CDR3 bases are TGCGCCAGCAGCTTGGCGGGGTACACTGAAGCTTTCTTT. It yields the protein CASSLAGYTEAFF. The V gene is TRBV5-1, the J gene TRBJ1-1; D is unresolved. Germline V gives CDR1 SGHRS, CDR2 YFSETQ. The V and J ends lost 0 bases and 3 bases respectively, with 6 bases between them. The CDR3 loop spans 13 amino acids.

The chain couples TRBV12-3 or TRBV12-4 to TRBJ2-5; perhaps TRBD1 as D (6 bases). There are 15 residues in the CDR3. V lost 4 bases, J lost 4 bases, and 16 bases lay in between. The CDR3 here is CASSSRTGIGETQYF. The DNA of the CDR3 is TGTGCCAGCAGTTCCCGAACAGGGATTGGAGAGACCCAGTACTTC.

CDR3: CASSPPQGGAETQYF. The CDR3 DNA reads TGTGCCAGCTCACCACCCCAGGGAGGCGCAGAGACCCAGTACTTC. The chain joins TRBV18 to TRBJ2-5, with TRBD2 as a possible D gene (6 bases). The V end was cut by 0 bases, the J end by 4 bases, with 12 bases between. The length of the CDR3 is 15 residues. Germline CDR1 reads KGHSH; CDR2 reads LQKENI.

This clonotype appeared many times. The rearrangement links TRBV24-1 to TRBJ2-3, with 10 bases fitting TRBD2. This CDR3 has 16 amino acids. Germline assignment: CDR1 KGHDR and CDR2 SFDVKD. V lost 2 bases and J lost 1; bases outside the gene matches: 2. The CDR3 reads CATSDYLAGGTDTQYF. CDR3 sequence (DNA): TGTGCCACCAGTGATTACCTAGCGGGGGGCACAGATACGCAGTATTTT.

This clonotype appeared a few times. The CDR3 spells CASSQASSGTAQYF. The CDR3 coding sequence is TGCGCCAGCAGCCAAGCATCTAGCGGGACGGCGCAGTATTTT. The gene calls are TRBV4-1 and TRBJ2-3; 9 nucleotides align to TRBD2. The germline V gene encodes CDR1 MGHRA and CDR2 YSYEKL. This CDR3 spans 14 amino acids. V shed 1 base and J 10 bases; nucleotides not matched to a gene: 6.

This rearrangement joins TRBV24-1 to TRBJ2-3; 13 nucleotides align to TRBD2. This CDR3 is 20 amino acids long. Germline V CDR1 and CDR2: KGHDR, SFDVKD. Unmatched junction bases numbered 12, after V lost 4 bases and J lost 0 bases. The CDR3 loop reads CATSDQGLAGVLGSTDTQYF. The CDR3 nucleotides are TGTGCCACCAGTGACCAAGGACTAGCGGGAGTTTTGGGGAGCACAGATACGCAGTATTTT.

This clonotype was counted a few times. The chain uses TRBV10-3 and TRBJ2-5; a weak D match, TRBD1 (6 bases). This CDR3 region has 17 residues. CDR1 and CDR2 from the germline V gene are ENHRY and SYGVKD. V lost 8 bases and J 5 bases, leaving 27 bases between the germline ends. The CDR3 region has the DNA TGTGCCATCGGAGACAGGTCTGGTGCCAGTAACGGGGAGACCCAGTACTTC. Translating gives CAIGDRSGASNGETQYF.

This clonotype was detected only a few times. This chain connects TRBV18 to TRBJ2-7; 7 positions agree with TRBD1. Germline values: CDR1 KGHSH, CDR2 LQKENI. This CDR3 region has 15 residues. J gave up 3 bases and V 5 bases, and 10 bases lay outside the gene matches. The CDR3 loop reads CASSSRDRAYYEQYF. CDR3 coding DNA: TGTGCCAGCTCAAGTCGCGACAGGGCTTACTACGAGCAGTACTTC.

The chain couples TRBV20-1 to TRBJ2-6; D unresolved. In germline, CDR1 is DFQATT, CDR2 SNEGSKA (reference sequence). V was pared by 5 bases and J by 1 base, with 9 bases between. The CDR3 is made up of 14 amino acids. The CDR3 sequence: CSAGRSSGANVLTF. Here the CDR3 DNA reads TGCAGTGCTGGACGGTCTTCTGGGGCCAACGTCCTGACTTTC.